A selection of T cell receptor beta chains follows, all from one sample in a study of shared clonotypes between healthy human individuals. The table came from immunoSEQ multiplex PCR; TCRdb's copy has only in-frame clones and leaves some out. The profile shows about 2.3 million clones, more than 85% of them singletons. What was sequenced was naive CD4+ T cells from PBMCs. Receptor source: a young man in good health. Some clones in this sample may be carry-over from other donors' samples. Each CDR3 is given with its conserved first and last residue. The order of the fields is CDR3 DNA, CDR3 protein, V gene, J gene, D gene, clone size. The D gene is left open where the match is weak. Part of the rows lack a size; the others show once, few, many or a class for expanded clones.

cdr3_nt: TGTGCCAGCAGTCTGGTAAGCAATCAGCCCCAGCATTTT
cdr3_aa: CASSLVSNQPQHF
v_call: TRBV28
j_call: TRBJ1-5
d_call: -
clone_size: once

cdr3_nt: TGTGCCTGGAGCCCTTGGGGGGAGTGGTGGGAGACCCAGTACTTC
cdr3_aa: CAWSPWGEWWETQYF
v_call: TRBV30
j_call: TRBJ2-5
d_call: -
clone_size: -

cdr3_nt: TGTGCCAGCAGTGGAGTCTCCCGCGTCCCTGAGACCCAGTACTTC
cdr3_aa: CASSGVSRVPETQYF
v_call: TRBV6-1
j_call: TRBJ2-5
d_call: -
clone_size: -

cdr3_nt: TGTGCCAGCAGCCCTGGGGGACTAGCGGGAGTGGGGGGACCCTACGAGCAGTACTTC
cdr3_aa: CASSPGGLAGVGGPYEQYF
v_call: TRBV5-4
j_call: TRBJ2-7
d_call: TRBD2
clone_size: -

cdr3_nt: TGTGCCAGCAGTTACTCCGGGACTAAAGGAGAGACCCAGTACTTC
cdr3_aa: CASSYSGTKGETQYF
v_call: TRBV6-5
j_call: TRBJ2-5
d_call: TRBD2
clone_size: -

cdr3_nt: TGTGCCAGCAGCTTGGCGAGGGGAGGGACTGAAGCTTTCTTT
cdr3_aa: CASSLARGGTEAFF
v_call: TRBV5-6
j_call: TRBJ1-1
d_call: -
clone_size: -

cdr3_nt: TGTGCCAGCTCACCTAGCGGGGGTATCACAGATACGCAGTATTTT
cdr3_aa: CASSPSGGITDTQYF
v_call: TRBV18
j_call: TRBJ2-3
d_call: TRBD2
clone_size: once

cdr3_nt: TGTGCCAGCAGTTCCACAGGGGAGCGAGCTTTCTTT
cdr3_aa: CASSSTGERAFF
v_call: TRBV28
j_call: TRBJ1-1
d_call: TRBD1
clone_size: -

cdr3_nt: TGTGCCATGACGGCAGGCGATAACACTGAGGCTTTCTTT
cdr3_aa: CAMTAGDNTEAFF
v_call: TRBV10-3
j_call: TRBJ1-1
d_call: -
clone_size: -

cdr3_nt: TGCGCCAGCAGCTTGGGGATGGGGACAGGGACGGAAGAGACCCAGTACTTC
cdr3_aa: CASSLGMGTGTEETQYF
v_call: TRBV5-1
j_call: TRBJ2-5
d_call: TRBD1
clone_size: -

cdr3_nt: TGTGCCAGCAGCCCGAATAGATTAGCGGTCACCGGGGAGCTGTTTTTT
cdr3_aa: CASSPNRLAVTGELFF
v_call: TRBV7-8
j_call: TRBJ2-2
d_call: -
clone_size: -

cdr3_nt: TGTGCCAGTAGTACAGGGACCATCTCTGGAAACACCATATATTTT
cdr3_aa: CASSTGTISGNTIYF
v_call: TRBV19
j_call: TRBJ1-3
d_call: -
clone_size: -

cdr3_nt: TGTGCCAGCAGCCCCCTTCGAAACACTGAAGCTTTCTTT
cdr3_aa: CASSPLRNTEAFF
v_call: TRBV7-9
j_call: TRBJ1-1
d_call: -
clone_size: once

cdr3_nt: TGTGCCAGTTTACCTAGGGAGGGTCAGACCCAGTACTTC
cdr3_aa: CASLPREGQTQYF
v_call: TRBV19
j_call: TRBJ2-5
d_call: TRBD2
clone_size: once

cdr3_nt: TGTGCCAGCAGTTATGAGGCTAGCGGGGTGTGGGAGCAGTACTTC
cdr3_aa: CASSYEASGVWEQYF
v_call: TRBV6-5
j_call: TRBJ2-7
d_call: TRBD2
clone_size: once

cdr3_nt: TGTGCCAGCAGCTTAGTAGTCGGGTCTGCGCTACAAGAGACCCAGTACTTC
cdr3_aa: CASSLVVGSALQETQYF
v_call: TRBV11-2
j_call: TRBJ2-5
d_call: -
clone_size: -

cdr3_nt: TGTGCCAGTCGCCCTCCAGGGGGGAGGACTGAAGCTTTCTTT
cdr3_aa: CASRPPGGRTEAFF
v_call: TRBV6-5
j_call: TRBJ1-1
d_call: TRBD1
clone_size: -

cdr3_nt: TGTGCCAGCAGCCCGGAACAGGGGAACTATGGCTACACCTTC
cdr3_aa: CASSPEQGNYGYTF
v_call: TRBV9
j_call: TRBJ1-2
d_call: TRBD1
clone_size: once

cdr3_nt: TGTGCCAGCAGCTTAGCTACTAGCGTTGGCACAGATACGCAGTATTTT
cdr3_aa: CASSLATSVGTDTQYF
v_call: TRBV7-9
j_call: TRBJ2-3
d_call: TRBD2
clone_size: -

cdr3_nt: TGCGCCAGCAGCACCAGGACCCTAGCGGATAACACCGGGGAGCTGTTTTTT
cdr3_aa: CASSTRTLADNTGELFF
v_call: TRBV5-1
j_call: TRBJ2-2
d_call: TRBD2
clone_size: -

cdr3_nt: TGCGCCAGCAGCAGTAGGGCTAGCGATACCTACGAGCAGTACTTC
cdr3_aa: CASSSRASDTYEQYF
v_call: TRBV4-1
j_call: TRBJ2-7
d_call: -
clone_size: -

cdr3_nt: TGTGCCAGCAGCTTAGAGGTGCTGGGGGGAGAGACCCAGTACTTC
cdr3_aa: CASSLEVLGGETQYF
v_call: TRBV7-2
j_call: TRBJ2-5
d_call: -
clone_size: -

cdr3_nt: TGCGCCAGCAGCTTGAGGGGGCTACAAGAGACCCAGTACTTC
cdr3_aa: CASSLRGLQETQYF
v_call: TRBV5-1
j_call: TRBJ2-5
d_call: TRBD1
clone_size: -